These 8 T cell receptor beta chains share one sample of origin, sequenced in a study of metastatic and nonmetastatic thyroid tumors (dated by TCRdb to between 2020 and 2021). None of the patients had been given any treatment before thyroid surgery. The method behind the library was PCR. Sequencing was carried out with an Illumina HiSeq 4000. TCRdb took the public reads, trimmed them with fastp at Q25, ran MiXCR for clone calling and kept in-frame beta chains. The sample yields some 45,000 clones; 12% were counted once. The ten most abundant clones make up approximately 8.7% of the sample. Sequences were obtained from blood. The receptors were gathered from a male donor with papillary thyroid cancer or a benign thyroid nodule (not recorded which). Some clones in this sample may be carry-over from other donors' samples.

This clone was found many times. The genes are TRBV6-1 and TRBJ1-2; 7 bases match TRBD1. CDR1 is MNHNS, CDR2 SASEGT, per germline. The CDR3 is 14 amino acids. V gave up 6 bases and J gave up 4 bases; unmatched junction bases: 8. The CDR3 reads CASSRTGTVYGYTF. DNA of the CDR3: TGTGCCAGCAGCCGCACCGGGACAGTCTATGGCTACACCTTC.

This clone was seen repeatedly, ten times or more. This chain links TRBV6-1 with TRBJ1-6; D unclear. Germline CDR1 reads MNHNS; CDR2 reads SASEGT. The CDR3 has 14 amino acids. V gave up 10 bases and J gave up 0 bases, with 10 bases separating them. CDR3 sequence: CAITELSYNSPLHF. In nucleotides, the CDR3 is TGTGCCATTACAGAACTCTCCTATAATTCACCCCTCCACTTT.

This clone has ten or more counts. The chain couples TRBV28 to TRBJ2-3; the match to TRBD2 covers 10 bases. V lost 7 bases to trimming and J lost 2 bases; unmatched junction nucleotides: 9. The germline CDR1 and CDR2 sequences are MDHEN and SYDVKM. The CDR3 sequence is 16 residues long. The CDR3 DNA is TGTGCCAGCATTCCGCTACTAGCGGGGTTCACAGATACGCAGTATTTT. Translation gives CASIPLLAGFTDTQYF.

This clone was picked up a small number of times. A read error may explain this, as a much larger clone is one base away. V is TRBV7-2 and J is TRBJ1-1; tentatively, D is TRBD1 (5 bases). This CDR3 has 14 residues. Trimming took off 1 base at V and 11 bases at J, with 17 bases between the two ends. CDR1 and CDR2 from the germline V gene are SGHTA and FQGNSA. The CDR3 DNA sequence: TGTGCCAGCAGCTTAGGTCCCGGGGCCTCGAATGCTTTCTTT. Protein sequence: CASSLGPGASNAFF.

The table lists this clone with many counts. The conserved phenylalanine or tryptophan is not found at the CDR3 terminus, so this likely reflects a read error. The limits of the CDR3 on the DNA are not certain, so only TCRdb's listed CDR3 is given. V and J are TRBV12-3 or TRBV12-4 and TRBJ2-1; the table's TRBD1 call for D was not verified on the DNA. The CDR3 is 13 residues long, ends included. CDR3 loop: CASSLYRAGALYL.

This clone was seen more than once but under ten times. The chain recombines TRBV18 with TRBJ2-7, with TRBD1 matching 10 bases. Unmatched junction bases numbered 11, after V lost 5 bases and J lost 4 bases. This CDR3 comprises 16 residues. The germline V gene encodes CDR1 KGHSH and CDR2 LQKENI. CDR3 coding DNA: TGTGCCAGCTCATCATCCGGGACAGGGGATGCATACGAGCAGTACTTC. Residues: CASSSSGTGDAYEQYF.

This clone was detected ten times or more. The chain uses TRBV29-1 and TRBJ1-1, with D perhaps matching TRBD1 (6 bases). The V and J ends lost 4 bases and 0 bases respectively, with 12 bases between them. CDR1 and CDR2 (germline): SQVTM, ANQGSEA. The CDR3 has 14 amino acids. CDR3 sequence: CSVVVGQMNTEAFF. The CDR3 bases are TGCAGCGTTGTAGTAGGACAGATGAACACTGAAGCTTTCTTT.

This clone was detected ten times or more. The sample carries other DNA sequences with the same CDR3. The chain recombines TRBV4-1 with TRBJ2-3; 14 nucleotides agree with TRBD2. After removal of 5 bases from V and 4 bases from J, the junction contained 8 bases not matched to a gene. The CDR3 is 17 amino acids. Germline V gene sequence: CDR1 MGHRA, CDR2 YSYEKL. CDR3 coding DNA: TGCGCCAGCAGCGACAGGACTAGCGGGAGGTCCGCAGATACGCAGTATTTT. Its protein is CASSDRTSGRSADTQYF.